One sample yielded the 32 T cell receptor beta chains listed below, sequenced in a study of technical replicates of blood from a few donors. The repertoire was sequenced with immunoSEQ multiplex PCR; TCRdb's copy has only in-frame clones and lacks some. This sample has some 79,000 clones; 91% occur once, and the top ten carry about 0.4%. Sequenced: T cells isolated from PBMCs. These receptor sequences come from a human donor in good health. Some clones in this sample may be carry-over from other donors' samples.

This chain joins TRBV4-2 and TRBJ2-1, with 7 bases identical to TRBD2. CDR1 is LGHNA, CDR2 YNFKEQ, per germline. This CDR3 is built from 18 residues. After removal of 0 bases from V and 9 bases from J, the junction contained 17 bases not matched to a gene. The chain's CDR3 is CASSQDGAGVGVLREQFF. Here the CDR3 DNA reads TGTGCCAGCAGCCAAGATGGGGCGGGAGTAGGGGTTTTGCGTGAGCAGTTCTTC.

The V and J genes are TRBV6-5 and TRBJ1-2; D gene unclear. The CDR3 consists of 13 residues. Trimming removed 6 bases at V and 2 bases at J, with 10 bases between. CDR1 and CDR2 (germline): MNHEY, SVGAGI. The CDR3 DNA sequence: TGTGCCAGCAGCCCAGACACGAACTATGGCTACACCTTC. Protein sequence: CASSPDTNYGYTF.

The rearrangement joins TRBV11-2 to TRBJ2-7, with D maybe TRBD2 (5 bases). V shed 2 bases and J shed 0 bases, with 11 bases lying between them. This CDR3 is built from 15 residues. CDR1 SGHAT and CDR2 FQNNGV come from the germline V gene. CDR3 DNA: TGTGCCAGCAGCTTAAGCGGAGGCAGCTCCTACGAGCAGTACTTC. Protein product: CASSLSGGSSYEQYF.

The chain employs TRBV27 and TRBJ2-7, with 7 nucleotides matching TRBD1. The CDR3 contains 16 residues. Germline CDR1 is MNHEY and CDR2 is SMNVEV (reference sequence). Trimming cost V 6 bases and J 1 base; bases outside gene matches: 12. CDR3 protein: CASSNLGQVNSYEQYF. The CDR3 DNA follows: TGTGCCAGCAGCAACCTTGGACAGGTTAATTCCTACGAGCAGTACTTC.

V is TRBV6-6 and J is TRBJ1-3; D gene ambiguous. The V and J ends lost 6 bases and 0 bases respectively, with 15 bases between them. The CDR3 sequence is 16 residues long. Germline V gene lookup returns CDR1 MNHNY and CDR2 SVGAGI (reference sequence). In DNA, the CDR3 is TGTGCCAGCAGCCAGGAACATCACTCCTCTGGAAACACCATATATTTT. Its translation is CASSQEHHSSGNTIYF.

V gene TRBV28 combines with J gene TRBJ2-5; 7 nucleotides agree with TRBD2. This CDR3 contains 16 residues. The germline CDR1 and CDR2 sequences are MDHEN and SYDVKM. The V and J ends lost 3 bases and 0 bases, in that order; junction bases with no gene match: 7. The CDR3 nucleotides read TGTGCCAGCAGTTTCCAAAAGCGGGGCTACCAAGAGACCCAGTACTTC. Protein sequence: CASSFQKRGYQETQYF.

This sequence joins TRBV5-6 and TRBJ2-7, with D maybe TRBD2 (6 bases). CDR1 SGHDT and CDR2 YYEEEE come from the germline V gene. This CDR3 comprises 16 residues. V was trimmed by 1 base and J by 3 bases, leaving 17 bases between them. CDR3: CASSLYAGPTFYEQYF. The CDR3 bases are TGTGCCAGCAGCTTGTATGCGGGACCGACATTCTACGAGCAGTACTTC.

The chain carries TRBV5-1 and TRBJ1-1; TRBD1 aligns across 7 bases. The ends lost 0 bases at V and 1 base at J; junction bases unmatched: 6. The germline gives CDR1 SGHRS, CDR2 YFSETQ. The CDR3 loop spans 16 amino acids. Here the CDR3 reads CASSLGRGRGNTEAFF. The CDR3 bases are TGCGCCAGCAGCTTGGGTAGGGGGCGTGGGAACACTGAAGCTTTCTTT.

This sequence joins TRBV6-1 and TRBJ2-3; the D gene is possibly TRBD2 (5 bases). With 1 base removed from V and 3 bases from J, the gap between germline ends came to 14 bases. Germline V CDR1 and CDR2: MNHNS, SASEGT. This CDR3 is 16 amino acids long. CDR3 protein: CASSEVDRGGTDTQYF. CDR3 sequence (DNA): TGTGCCAGCAGTGAAGTGGACCGGGGTGGGACAGATACGCAGTATTTT.

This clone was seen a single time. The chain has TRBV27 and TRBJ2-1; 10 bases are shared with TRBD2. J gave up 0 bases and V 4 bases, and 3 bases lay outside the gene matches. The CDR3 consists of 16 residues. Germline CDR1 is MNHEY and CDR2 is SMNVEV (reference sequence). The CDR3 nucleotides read TGTGCCAGCAGTTCACTAGCGGGGAGCTCCTACAATGAGCAGTTCTTC. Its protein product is CASSSLAGSSYNEQFF.

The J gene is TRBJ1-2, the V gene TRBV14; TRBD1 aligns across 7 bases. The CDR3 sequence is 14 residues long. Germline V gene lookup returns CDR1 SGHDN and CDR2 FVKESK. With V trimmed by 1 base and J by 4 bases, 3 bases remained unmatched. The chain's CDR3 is CASSQVTGAYGYTF. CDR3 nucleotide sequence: TGTGCCAGCAGCCAAGTCACAGGGGCCTATGGCTACACCTTC.

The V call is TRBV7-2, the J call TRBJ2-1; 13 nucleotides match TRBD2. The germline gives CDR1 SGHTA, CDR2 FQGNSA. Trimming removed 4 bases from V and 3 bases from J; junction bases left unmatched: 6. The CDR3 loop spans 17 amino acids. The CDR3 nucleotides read TGTGCCAGCAGCTCAAAACTAGCGGGAGGGTACTACAATGAGCAGTTCTTC. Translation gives CASSSKLAGGYYNEQFF.

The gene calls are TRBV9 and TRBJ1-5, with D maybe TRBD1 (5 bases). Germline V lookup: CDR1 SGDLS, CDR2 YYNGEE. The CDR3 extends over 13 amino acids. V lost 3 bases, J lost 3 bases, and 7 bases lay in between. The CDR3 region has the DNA TGTGCCAGCAGCGAGGGGAACAATCAGCCCCAGCATTTT. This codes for CASSEGNNQPQHF.

The CDR3 reads CSVPLAGVTDTQYF. CDR3 sequence (DNA): TGCAGCGTGCCGCTAGCGGGGGTCACAGATACGCAGTATTTT. The chain employs TRBV29-1 and TRBJ2-3, with 10 positions matching TRBD2. CDR3 length: 14 amino acids. Germline V gene lookup returns CDR1 SQVTM and CDR2 ANQGSEA. V shed 6 bases, J shed 2 bases, and the junction held 5 bases outside the gene matches.

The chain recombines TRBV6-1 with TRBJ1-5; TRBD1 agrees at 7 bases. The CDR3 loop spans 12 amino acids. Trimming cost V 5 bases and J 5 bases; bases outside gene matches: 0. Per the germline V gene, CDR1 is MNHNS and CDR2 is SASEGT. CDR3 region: CASSTGDQPQHF. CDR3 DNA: TGTGCCAGCAGTACAGGGGATCAGCCCCAGCATTTT.

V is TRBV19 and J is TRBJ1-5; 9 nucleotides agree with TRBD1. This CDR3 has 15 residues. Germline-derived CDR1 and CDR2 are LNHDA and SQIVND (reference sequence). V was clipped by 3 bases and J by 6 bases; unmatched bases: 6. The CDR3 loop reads CASSMWGQGAQPQHF. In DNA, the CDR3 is TGTGCCAGTAGTATGTGGGGACAGGGCGCTCAGCCCCAGCATTTT.

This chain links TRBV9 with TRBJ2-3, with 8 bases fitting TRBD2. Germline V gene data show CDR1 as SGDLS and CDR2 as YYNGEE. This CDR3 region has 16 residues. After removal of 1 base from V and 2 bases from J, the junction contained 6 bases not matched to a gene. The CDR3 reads CASSVPTGGPTDTQYF. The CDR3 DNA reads TGTGCCAGCAGCGTACCTACGGGAGGGCCCACAGATACGCAGTATTTT.

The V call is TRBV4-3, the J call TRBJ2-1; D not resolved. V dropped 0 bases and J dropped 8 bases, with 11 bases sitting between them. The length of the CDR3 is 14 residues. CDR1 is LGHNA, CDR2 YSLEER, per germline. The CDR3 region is CASSQDPGSHEQFF. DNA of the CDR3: TGCGCCAGCAGCCAAGATCCGGGTTCACATGAGCAGTTCTTC.

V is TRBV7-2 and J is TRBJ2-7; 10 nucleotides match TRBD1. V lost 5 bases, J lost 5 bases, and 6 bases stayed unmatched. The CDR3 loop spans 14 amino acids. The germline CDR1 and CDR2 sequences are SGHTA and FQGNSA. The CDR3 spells CASSKDRGTNEQYF. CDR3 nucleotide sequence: TGTGCCAGCAGCAAGGACAGGGGGACCAACGAGCAGTACTTC.

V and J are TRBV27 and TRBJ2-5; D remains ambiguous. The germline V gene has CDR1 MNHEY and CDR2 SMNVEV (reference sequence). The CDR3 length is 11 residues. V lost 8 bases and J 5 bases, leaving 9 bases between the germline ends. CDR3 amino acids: CASGPWETQYF. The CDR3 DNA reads TGTGCCAGCGGCCCTTGGGAGACCCAGTACTTC.

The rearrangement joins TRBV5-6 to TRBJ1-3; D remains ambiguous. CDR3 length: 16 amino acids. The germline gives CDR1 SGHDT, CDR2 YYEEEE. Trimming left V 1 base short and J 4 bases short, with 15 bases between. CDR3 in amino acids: CASSLTRDLGGNTIYF. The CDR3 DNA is TGTGCCAGCAGCTTGACTCGGGATTTAGGGGGAAACACCATATATTTT.

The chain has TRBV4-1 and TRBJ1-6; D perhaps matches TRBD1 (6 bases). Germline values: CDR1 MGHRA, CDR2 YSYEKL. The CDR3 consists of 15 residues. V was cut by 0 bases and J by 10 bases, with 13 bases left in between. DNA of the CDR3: TGCGCCAGCAGCCAAGATCCTATAGGGGGATCACCCCTCCACTTT. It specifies CASSQDPIGGSPLHF.

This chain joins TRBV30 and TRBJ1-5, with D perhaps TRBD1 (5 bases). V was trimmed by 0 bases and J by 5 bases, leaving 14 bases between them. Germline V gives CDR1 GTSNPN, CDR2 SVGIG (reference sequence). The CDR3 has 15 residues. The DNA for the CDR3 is TGTGCCTGGAGTGTCCACCAGGGAATTGATCAGCCCCAGCATTTT. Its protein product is CAWSVHQGIDQPQHF.

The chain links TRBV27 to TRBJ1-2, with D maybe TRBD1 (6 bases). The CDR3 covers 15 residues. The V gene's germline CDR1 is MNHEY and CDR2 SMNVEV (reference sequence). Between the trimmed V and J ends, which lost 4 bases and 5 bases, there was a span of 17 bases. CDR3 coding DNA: TGTGCCAGCAGTTCTGGTATTCAGGGGTTTTATGGCTACACCTTC. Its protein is CASSSGIQGFYGYTF.

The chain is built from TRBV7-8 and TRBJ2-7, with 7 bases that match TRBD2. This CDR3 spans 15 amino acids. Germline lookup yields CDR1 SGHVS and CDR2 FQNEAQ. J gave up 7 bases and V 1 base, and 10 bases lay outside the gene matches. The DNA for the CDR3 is TGTGCCAGCAGCTTAGTGGGTCGCGGGAGAGGGGAGCAGTACTTC. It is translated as CASSLVGRGRGEQYF.

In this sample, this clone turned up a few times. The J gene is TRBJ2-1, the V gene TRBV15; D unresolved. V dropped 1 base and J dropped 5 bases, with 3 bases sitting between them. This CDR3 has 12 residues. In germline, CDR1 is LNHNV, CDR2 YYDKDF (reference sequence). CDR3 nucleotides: TGTGCCACCAGCAGAGCCAACAATGAGCAGTTCTTC. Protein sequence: CATSRANNEQFF.

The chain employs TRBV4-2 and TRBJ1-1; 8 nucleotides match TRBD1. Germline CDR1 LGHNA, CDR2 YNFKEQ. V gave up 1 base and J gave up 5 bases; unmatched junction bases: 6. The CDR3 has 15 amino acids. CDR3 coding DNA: TGTGCCAGCAGCCAAGGAGGGACAGGAGCGACTGAAGCTTTCTTT. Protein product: CASSQGGTGATEAFF.

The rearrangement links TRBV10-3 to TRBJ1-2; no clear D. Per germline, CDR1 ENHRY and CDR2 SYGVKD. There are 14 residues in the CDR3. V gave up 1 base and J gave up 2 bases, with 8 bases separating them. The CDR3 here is CAISEYELNYGYTF. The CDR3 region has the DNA TGTGCCATCAGTGAGTATGAACTCAACTATGGCTACACCTTC.

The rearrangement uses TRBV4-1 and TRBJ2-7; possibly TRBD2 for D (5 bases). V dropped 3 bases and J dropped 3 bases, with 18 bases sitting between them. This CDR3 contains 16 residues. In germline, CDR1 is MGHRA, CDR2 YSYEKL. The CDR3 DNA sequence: TGCGCCAGCAGCCAGGATCCCGGGGAACGGGACTACGAGCAGTACTTC. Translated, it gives CASSQDPGERDYEQYF.

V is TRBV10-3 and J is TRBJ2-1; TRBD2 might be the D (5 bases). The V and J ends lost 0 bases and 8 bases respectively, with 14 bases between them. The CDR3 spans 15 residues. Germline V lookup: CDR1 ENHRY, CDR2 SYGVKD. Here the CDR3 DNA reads TGTGCCATCAGTGAGTCGGCCGAGCTAGCTCATGAGCAGTTCTTC. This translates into CAISESAELAHEQFF.

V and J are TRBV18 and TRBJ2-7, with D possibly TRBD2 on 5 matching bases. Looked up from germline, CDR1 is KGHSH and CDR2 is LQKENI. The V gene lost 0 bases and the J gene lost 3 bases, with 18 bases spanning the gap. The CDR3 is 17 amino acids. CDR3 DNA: TGTGCCAGCTCACCACCCCTTCGGGAACGGCTAAACTACGAGCAGTACTTC. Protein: CASSPPLRERLNYEQYF.

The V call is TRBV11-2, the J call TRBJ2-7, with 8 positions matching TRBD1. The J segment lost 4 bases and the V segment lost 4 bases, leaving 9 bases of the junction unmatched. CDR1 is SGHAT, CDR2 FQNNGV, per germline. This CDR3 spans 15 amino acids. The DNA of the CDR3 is TGTGCCAGCAGCTCGATAGGACAGGGTGTGTACGAGCAGTACTTC. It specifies CASSSIGQGVYEQYF.